One sample yielded the 11 T cell receptor beta chains listed below, sequenced in a study of blood T cells in healthy people across ages. A sample-barcoded 5' primer and a J-beta primer mix were used in a second PCR of roughly 7 to 11 cycles. TCRdb re-called the 5' RACE reads with MiXCR, one entry per CDR3 protein. This sample has about 1.4 million distinct CDR3 sequences; around 59% occur once, and the top ten carry under 8.5%. Sample: blood. These receptors came from a man between 18 and 29 years old in good health.

V is TRBV24-1 and J is TRBJ2-1; a weak D match, TRBD2 (6 bases). There are 15 residues in the CDR3. The germline V gene has CDR1 KGHDR and CDR2 SFDVKD. The V and J ends lost 4 bases and 13 bases respectively, with 22 bases between them. The CDR3 DNA reads as TGTGCCACCAGTGACTATGACCCGTCGGGGGAGACCCAGTTCTTC. It is translated as CATSDYDPSGETQFF.

V and J are TRBV19 and TRBJ2-4, with TRBD1 identical over 9 bases. This CDR3 contains 13 residues. The germline V gene encodes CDR1 LNHDA and CDR2 SQIVND (reference sequence). Unmatched junction bases numbered 3, after V lost 7 bases and J lost 5 bases. CDR3 loop: CASIRTGENIQYF. In DNA form, the CDR3 reads TGTGCCAGTATAAGGACAGGGGAAAACATTCAGTACTTC.

This chain joins TRBV6-6 and TRBJ1-2; 9 bases map to TRBD1. The V segment lost 5 bases and the J segment 8 bases; nucleotides outside the gene matches: 9. The CDR3 is 14 residues long. Per germline, CDR1 MNHNY and CDR2 SVGAGI (reference sequence). The CDR3 loop is CASSAGQGIWGYTF. CDR3 nucleotide sequence: TGTGCCAGCAGTGCCGGACAGGGGATTTGGGGCTACACCTTC.

J is TRBJ2-5 and V is TRBV7-8, with 8 bases fitting TRBD1. The V gene end was trimmed by 3 bases and the J gene end by 11 bases; junction bases not matched to a gene: 11. Germline values: CDR1 SGHVS, CDR2 FQNEAQ. The CDR3 sequence is 14 residues long. The chain's CDR3 is CASSLTGEFNEQYF. The CDR3 DNA reads TGTGCCAGCAGCTTGACAGGGGAATTCAATGAGCAGTACTTC.

The chain has TRBV4-1 and TRBJ2-5; D is uncertain. CDR3 length equals 14 residues. V was clipped by 1 base and J by 1 base, with 7 bases between them. Germline loops: CDR1 MGHRA, CDR2 YSYEKL. The CDR3 here is CASSQGQSQETQYF. The CDR3 coding sequence is TGCGCCAGCAGCCAAGGCCAGTCCCAAGAGACCCAGTACTTC.

This clonotype occurred a few times. The V gene is TRBV12-3 or TRBV12-4, the J gene TRBJ2-7, with 11 nucleotides matching TRBD1. The V segment lost 7 bases and the J segment 3 bases; nucleotides outside the gene matches: 2. The CDR3 extends over 13 amino acids. Here the CDR3 reads CASMGTGGYEQYF. The DNA of the CDR3 is TGTGCCAGCATGGGGACAGGGGGCTACGAGCAGTACTTC.

This chain connects TRBV6-4 to TRBJ2-2, with D tentatively TRBD2 (6 bases). Germline CDR1 reads MRHNA; CDR2 reads SNTAGT. This CDR3 region has 15 residues. V lost 11 bases to trimming and J lost 6 bases, with 22 bases between them. The DNA of the CDR3 is TGTGCCGCGCTGGGAGGCGTGGGGTGGTCCGGGGAGCTGTTTTTT. Translated, it gives CAALGGVGWSGELFF.

The gene calls are TRBV12-3 or TRBV12-4 and TRBJ2-5; D unclear. The CDR3 length is 13 residues. V was cut by 5 bases and J by 10 bases, with 17 bases left in between. Written as DNA, the CDR3 is TGTGCCAGCAGTGCTACCACCCTGGAAGACCAGTACTTC. Protein product: CASSATTLEDQYF.

The chain couples TRBV6-1 to TRBJ2-7; 11 bases line up with TRBD1. The CDR3 spans 15 residues. Per the germline V gene, CDR1 is MNHNS and CDR2 is SASEGT. The V segment lost 6 bases and the J segment 3 bases; nucleotides outside the gene matches: 7. The CDR3 protein is CASRAGTGGGYEQYF. The CDR3 region has the DNA TGTGCCAGCAGGGCCGGGACAGGGGGTGGCTACGAGCAGTACTTC.

This clonotype has only a few counts. The CDR3 DNA follows: TGTGCCAGCAGCGCCGGGACTAGCGGGAGGAGATACAATGAGCAGTTCTTC. As protein: CASSAGTSGRRYNEQFF. The V gene is TRBV9, the J gene TRBJ2-1, with 15 bases matching TRBD2. CDR1 is SGDLS, CDR2 YYNGEE, per germline. J was trimmed by 4 bases and V by 3 bases; bases with no gene match: 5. This CDR3 has 17 amino acids.

This rearrangement joins TRBV25-1 to TRBJ2-3; D may be TRBD1 or TRBD2 (5 bases each). CDR3 size: 17 residues. V was clipped by 9 bases and J by 0 bases, with 22 bases between them. CDR1 and CDR2 from the germline V gene are MGHDK and SYGVNS. The CDR3: CASQAVQGSTSTDTQYF. The CDR3 DNA is TGTGCCAGTCAAGCGGTCCAGGGATCCACTAGCACAGATACGCAGTATTTT.